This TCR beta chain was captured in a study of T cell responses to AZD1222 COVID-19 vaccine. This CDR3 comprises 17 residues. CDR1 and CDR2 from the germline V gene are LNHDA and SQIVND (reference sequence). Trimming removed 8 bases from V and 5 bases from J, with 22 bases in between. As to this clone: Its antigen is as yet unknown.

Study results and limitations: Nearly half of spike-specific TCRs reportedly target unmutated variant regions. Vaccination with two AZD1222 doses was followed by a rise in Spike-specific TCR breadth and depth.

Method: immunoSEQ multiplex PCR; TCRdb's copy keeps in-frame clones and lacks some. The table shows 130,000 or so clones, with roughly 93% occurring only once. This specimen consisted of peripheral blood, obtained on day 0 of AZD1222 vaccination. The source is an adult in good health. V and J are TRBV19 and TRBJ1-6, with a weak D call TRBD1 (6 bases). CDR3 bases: TGTGCCAGTTCCGATTGGACAGCTGGTAGAAATAATTCACCCCTCCACTTT. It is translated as CASSDWTAGRNNSPLHF. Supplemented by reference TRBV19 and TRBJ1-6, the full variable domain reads DGGITQSPKYLFRKEGQNVTLSCEQNLNHDAMYWYRQDPGQGLRLIYYSQIVNDFQKGDIAEGYSVSREKKESFPLTVTSAQKNPTAFYLCASSDWTAGRNNSPLHFGNGTRLTVT.